Below are 19 T cell receptor beta chains sequenced from a single sample in a study of shared clonotypes between healthy human individuals (dated by TCRdb to 2018 to 2021). CD8 naive samples were obtained by positive selection for CCR7 among CD45RO-negative cells, yielding a CD45RA+CCR7+ population from which TemRA cells were excluded. The library relied on the immunoSEQ multiplex PCR assay. TCRdb re-hosts the immuneACCESS table, in-frame sequences only. Its copies lack some clones; in the studies checked, an unresolved V gene accounts for under half of them, and the cause for the rest is not known. The sample table shows around 2,000,000 clones, and about 92% are seen once. Roughly 1.8% of the sample is taken by the ten largest. The sequenced sample consisted of naive CD8+ T cells from PBMCs. This specimen's cell subset or site label, per the study, means: CD45RA+CCR7+. Every receptor here comes from a man between 18 and 29 years old in good health. Some clones in this sample may be carry-over from other donors' samples.

As for this clone: Other DNA sequences in this sample translate to the same CDR3. J is TRBJ2-1 and V is TRBV27; D remains ambiguous. The length of the CDR3 is 12 residues. Germline V gene sequence: CDR1 MNHEY, CDR2 SMNVEV (reference sequence). V was shortened by 3 bases and J by 8 bases, with 8 bases between the two germline ends. The CDR3: CASSLLGYEQFF. DNA for the CDR3: TGTGCCAGCAGTTTGTTGGGCTATGAGCAGTTCTTC.

The rearrangement uses TRBV29-1 and TRBJ1-2, with 8 nucleotides matching TRBD1. After removal of 7 bases from V and 4 bases from J, the junction contained 11 bases not matched to a gene. The CDR3 covers 14 residues. Germline-derived CDR1 and CDR2 are SQVTM and ANQGSEA. DNA of the CDR3: TGCAGCGCCCGAGCCCCAGGGGGCACCTATGGCTACACCTTC. Translation gives CSARAPGGTYGYTF.

The chain combines TRBV10-1 with TRBJ2-7; 11 bases map to TRBD2. CDR1 is WNHNN and CDR2 is SYGVQD in the germline V gene (reference sequence). CDR3 length: 15 residues. The junction had 7 bases not matched to a gene; V was cut back by 6 bases and J by 3 bases. DNA for the CDR3: TGCGCCAGCAGGGAGGGACTAGCGGCTGACTACGAGCAGTACTTC. Residues: CASREGLAADYEQYF.

The CDR3 sequence is CASLPPPPLRGQPEAFF. The CDR3 DNA reads as TGTGCCAGCCTCCCGCCCCCACCCCTCAGGGGACAGCCAGAAGCTTTCTTT. V usage is TRBV2 and J usage is TRBJ1-1; TRBD1 aligns across 7 bases. J lost 8 bases, V lost 8 bases, and 23 bases had no gene match. The germline gives CDR1 SNHLY, CDR2 FYNNEI. The CDR3 sequence is 17 residues long.

The rearrangement joins TRBV9 to TRBJ2-7; D is uncertain. Germline lookup yields CDR1 SGDLS and CDR2 YYNGEE. There are 14 residues in the CDR3. V was clipped by 3 bases and J by 4 bases, with 14 bases between them. CDR3 in amino acids: CASSAVGLSYEQYF. The CDR3 region has the DNA TGTGCCAGCAGCGCAGTCGGATTGAGTTACGAGCAGTACTTC. Variable domain in full (rest from reference TRBV9 and TRBJ2-7): DSGVTQTPKHLITATGQRVTLRCSPRSGDLSVYWYQQSLDQGLQFLIQYYNGEERAKGNILERFSAQQFPDLHSELNLSSLELGDSALYFCASSAVGLSYEQYFGPGTRLTVT.

Only one count was recorded for this clone. The V call is TRBV4-1, the J call TRBJ2-1; 9 bases match TRBD2. V trimming: 4 bases; J trimming: 0 bases; junction bases outside the gene matches: 7. Germline V gene lookup returns CDR1 MGHRA and CDR2 YSYEKL. There are 17 residues in the CDR3. CDR3 sequence reads: CASSLRLSGSSYNEQFF. CDR3 nucleotides: TGCGCCAGCAGCCTTCGCCTTAGCGGGAGCTCCTACAATGAGCAGTTCTTC.

The chain employs TRBV4-1 and TRBJ1-1, with D perhaps matching TRBD1 (5 bases). This CDR3 comprises 17 residues. Trimming took off 1 base at V and 2 bases at J, with 17 bases between the two ends. Germline V lookup: CDR1 MGHRA, CDR2 YSYEKL. The CDR3 here is CASSQVFGPDRNTEAFF. In DNA, the CDR3 is TGCGCCAGCAGCCAAGTATTTGGCCCAGACAGAAACACTGAAGCTTTCTTT.

The V and J genes are TRBV4-3 and TRBJ2-3; D perhaps matches TRBD2 (6 bases). Germline values: CDR1 LGHNA, CDR2 YSLEER. V lost 1 base and J 4 bases, leaving 12 bases between the germline ends. The length of the CDR3 is 15 residues. CDR3 sequence: CASSQAWRGSDTQYF. In DNA, the CDR3 is TGCGCCAGCAGCCAAGCATGGCGGGGTTCAGATACGCAGTATTTT.

This chain joins TRBV27 and TRBJ2-7; 10 nucleotides agree with TRBD1. The CDR3 length is 14 residues. Germline V gene data show CDR1 as MNHEY and CDR2 as SMNVEV (reference sequence). The V segment lost 6 bases and the J segment 4 bases; nucleotides outside the gene matches: 6. The CDR3 DNA follows: TGTGCCAGCAGCGGACAGGGGGGTTATTACGAGCAGTACTTC. As protein: CASSGQGGYYEQYF.

V is TRBV7-3 and J is TRBJ2-7; D remains ambiguous. Trimming shortened V by 2 bases and J by 0 bases, and 8 bases separated the two germline ends. This CDR3 comprises 14 residues. Germline assignment: CDR1 SGHTA and CDR2 FQGTGA. CDR3 sequence: CASSLDPSSYEQYF. In DNA, the CDR3 is TGTGCCAGCAGCTTAGATCCGAGCTCCTACGAGCAGTACTTC.

V usage is TRBV27 and J usage is TRBJ1-5, with 10 positions matching TRBD1. V lost 0 bases, J lost 2 bases, and 4 bases stayed unmatched. The V gene's germline CDR1 is MNHEY and CDR2 SMNVEV (reference sequence). The CDR3 consists of 17 residues. CDR3 amino acids: CASSLSRGTGGNQPQHF. The CDR3 DNA is TGTGCCAGCAGTTTATCGAGAGGGACAGGGGGCAATCAGCCCCAGCATTTT.

The chain employs TRBV27 and TRBJ2-7, with 8 positions matching TRBD1. The V gene end was trimmed by 7 bases and the J gene end by 2 bases; junction bases not matched to a gene: 4. This CDR3 comprises 13 residues. Germline V gene data show CDR1 as MNHEY and CDR2 as SMNVEV (reference sequence). The chain's CDR3 is CASKSRGPYEQYF. Here the CDR3 DNA reads TGTGCCAGCAAATCCAGGGGGCCCTACGAGCAGTACTTC.

CDR3 amino acids: CAKPILSEIHYNEQFF. The CDR3 DNA reads TGTGCCAAACCAATTTTAAGCGAGATACACTACAATGAGCAGTTCTTC. This sequence joins TRBV27 and TRBJ2-1; the D is unclear. CDR1 and CDR2 (germline): MNHEY, SMNVEV (reference sequence). V shed 10 bases and J shed 3 bases, with 22 bases lying between them. The CDR3 extends over 16 amino acids.

This sequence joins TRBV6-5 and TRBJ2-1, with 7 bases lining up with TRBD1. CDR3 size: 16 residues. Germline values: CDR1 MNHEY, CDR2 SVGAGI. V shed 2 bases, J shed 0 bases, and the junction held 4 bases outside the gene matches. CDR3 sequence (DNA): TGTGCCAGCAGTTACATACAGGGGAGCTCCTACAATGAGCAGTTCTTC. Amino acids: CASSYIQGSSYNEQFF.

V gene TRBV11-2 combines with J gene TRBJ2-7; D remains unclear. Germline lookup yields CDR1 SGHAT and CDR2 FQNNGV. This CDR3 spans 14 amino acids. The V and J ends lost 1 base and 3 bases respectively, with 10 bases between them. The CDR3 reads CASSLGRTIYEQYF. CDR3 DNA: TGTGCCAGCAGCTTAGGTCGGACCATCTACGAGCAGTACTTC. The whole variable domain, filled in from reference TRBV11-2 and TRBJ2-7, reads EAGVAQSPRYKIIEKRQSVAFWCNPISGHATLYWYQQILGQGPKLLIQFQNNGVVDDSQLPKDRFSAERLKGVDSTLKIQPAKLEDSAVYLCASSLGRTIYEQYFGPGTRLTVT.

V and J are TRBV19 and TRBJ1-5; no definite D call. The CDR3 has 15 residues. Germline CDR1 is LNHDA and CDR2 is SQIVND (reference sequence). V lost 3 bases to trimming and J lost 3 bases, with 12 bases between them. For the CDR3, the DNA is TGTGCCAGTAGTATTGTAGGGTCTTACAATCAGCCCCAGCATTTT. Protein sequence: CASSIVGSYNQPQHF.

CDR3 nucleotides: TGCGCCAGCAGCCAACTGACCTTACTCGACGTCTATGGCTACACCTTC. Translated: CASSQLTLLDVYGYTF. The chain employs TRBV4-1 and TRBJ1-2; D gene unclear. CDR1 is MGHRA, CDR2 YSYEKL, per germline. The CDR3 spans 16 residues. V gave up 2 bases and J gave up 4 bases, with 17 bases separating them.

The rearrangement joins TRBV11-2 to TRBJ2-2; D not certain. Germline lookup yields CDR1 SGHAT and CDR2 FQNNGV. The CDR3 extends over 16 amino acids. V gave up 1 base and J gave up 0 bases, with 9 bases separating them. CDR3 amino acids: CASSLGPDPNTGELFF. Here the CDR3 DNA reads TGTGCCAGCAGCTTAGGTCCTGACCCGAACACCGGGGAGCTGTTTTTT.

In its sample, this clone was seen once. V usage is TRBV29-1 and J usage is TRBJ1-4; TRBD1 might be the D (5 bases). The length of the CDR3 is 12 residues. The V end was cut by 7 bases, the J end by 8 bases, with 14 bases between. Germline CDR1 SQVTM, CDR2 ANQGSEA. The CDR3 DNA is TGCAGCGCCCGGGGGACGGGGGAAAAACTGTTTTTT. Translation gives CSARGTGEKLFF.